This T cell receptor beta chain was sequenced in a study of control samples from healthy donors and cancer patients. In this sample, this clone turned up a few times. This CDR3 is built from 12 residues. V was clipped by 2 bases and J by 5 bases, with 6 bases between them. Germline-derived CDR1 and CDR2 are MGHRA and YSYEKL. TCRdb's table, derived via immunoSEQ multiplex PCR, lists solely in-frame clones and lacks some. The top ten clones hold under 40% of a sample with about 120,000 clones, roughly 90% of them seen once. The sequence derives from a man aged 50 to 59 in good health. The sample comprised blood. The V and J genes are TRBV4-1 and TRBJ1-2; D ambiguous. CDR3 loop: CASSQNRYGYTF. The DNA for the CDR3 is TGCGCCAGCAGCCAAAATCGATATGGCTACACCTTC.